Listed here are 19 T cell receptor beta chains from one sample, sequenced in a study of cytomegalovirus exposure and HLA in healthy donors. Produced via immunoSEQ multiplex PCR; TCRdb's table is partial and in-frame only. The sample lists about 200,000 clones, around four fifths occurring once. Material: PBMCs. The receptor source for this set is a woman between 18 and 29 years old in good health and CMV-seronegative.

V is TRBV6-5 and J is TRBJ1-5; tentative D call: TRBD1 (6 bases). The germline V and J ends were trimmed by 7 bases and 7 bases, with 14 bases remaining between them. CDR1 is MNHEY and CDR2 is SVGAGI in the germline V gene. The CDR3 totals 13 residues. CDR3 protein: CASKTGSGQPQHF. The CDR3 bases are TGTGCCAGCAAAACAGGGTCAGGGCAGCCCCAGCATTTT.

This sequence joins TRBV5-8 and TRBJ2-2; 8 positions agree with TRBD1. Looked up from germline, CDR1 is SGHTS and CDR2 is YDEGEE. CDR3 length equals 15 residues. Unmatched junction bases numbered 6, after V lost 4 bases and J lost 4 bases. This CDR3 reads CASSRSDRATGELFF. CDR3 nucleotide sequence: TGTGCCAGCAGCCGGTCGGACAGGGCCACCGGGGAGCTGTTTTTT. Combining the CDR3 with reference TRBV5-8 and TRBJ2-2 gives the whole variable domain EAGVTQSPTHLIKTRGQQATLRCSPISGHTSVYWYQQALGLGLQFLLWYDEGEERNRGNFPPRFSGRQFPNYSSELNVNALELEDSALYLCASSRSDRATGELFFGEGSRLTVL.

The CDR3 reads CASSYNRGLNGYTF. DNA of the CDR3: TGTGCCAGCAGTTATAACAGGGGGCTCAATGGCTACACCTTC. The rearrangement joins TRBV27 to TRBJ1-2; 9 bases are shared with TRBD1. V gave up 4 bases and J gave up 6 bases; unmatched junction bases: 6. The CDR3 extends over 14 amino acids. The V gene's germline CDR1 is MNHEY and CDR2 SMNVEV (reference sequence).

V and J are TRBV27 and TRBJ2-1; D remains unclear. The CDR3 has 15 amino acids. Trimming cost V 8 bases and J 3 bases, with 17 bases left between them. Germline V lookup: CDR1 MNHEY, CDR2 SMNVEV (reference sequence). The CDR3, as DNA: TGTGCCAGCGGCTTTGCGGCTTCAGGCTACAATGAGCAGTTCTTC. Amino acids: CASGFAASGYNEQFF.

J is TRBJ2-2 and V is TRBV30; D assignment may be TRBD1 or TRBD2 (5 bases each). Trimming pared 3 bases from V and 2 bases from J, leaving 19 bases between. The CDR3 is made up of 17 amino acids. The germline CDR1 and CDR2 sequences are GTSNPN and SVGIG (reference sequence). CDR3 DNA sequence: TGTGCCTGGAGGGTACGCTCGAGGGGCCTCAACACCGGGGAGCTGTTTTTT. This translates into CAWRVRSRGLNTGELFF. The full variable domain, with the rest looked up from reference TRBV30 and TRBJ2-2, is SQTIHQWPATLVQPVGSPLSLECTVEGTSNPNLYWYRQAAGRGLQLLFYSVGIGQISSEVPQNLSASRPQDRQFILSSKKLLLSDSGFYLCAWRVRSRGLNTGELFFGEGSRLTVL.

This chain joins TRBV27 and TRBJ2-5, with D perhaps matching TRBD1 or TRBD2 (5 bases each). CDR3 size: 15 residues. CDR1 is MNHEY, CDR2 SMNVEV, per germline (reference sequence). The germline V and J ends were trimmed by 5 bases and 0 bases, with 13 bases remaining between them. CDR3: CASSPTGTNQETQYF. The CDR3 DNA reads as TGTGCCAGCAGTCCTACGGGGACCAACCAAGAGACCCAGTACTTC.

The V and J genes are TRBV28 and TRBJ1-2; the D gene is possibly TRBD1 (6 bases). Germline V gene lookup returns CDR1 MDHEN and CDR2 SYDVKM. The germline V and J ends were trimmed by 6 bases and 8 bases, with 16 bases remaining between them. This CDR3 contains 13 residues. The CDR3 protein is CASRAGAPGGYTF. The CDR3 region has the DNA TGTGCCAGCAGGGCAGGGGCTCCGGGAGGCTACACCTTC.

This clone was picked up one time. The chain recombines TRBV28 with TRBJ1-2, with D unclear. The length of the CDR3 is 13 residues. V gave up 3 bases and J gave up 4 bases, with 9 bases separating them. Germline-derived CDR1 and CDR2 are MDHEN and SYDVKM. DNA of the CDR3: TGTGCCAGCAGTTTGGGAAGGTCCTATGGCTACACCTTC. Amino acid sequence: CASSLGRSYGYTF.

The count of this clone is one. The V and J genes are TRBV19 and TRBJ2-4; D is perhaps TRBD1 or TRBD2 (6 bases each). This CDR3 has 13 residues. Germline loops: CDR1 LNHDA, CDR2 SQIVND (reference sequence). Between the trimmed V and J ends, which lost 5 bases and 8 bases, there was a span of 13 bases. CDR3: CASSLEGGDIQYF. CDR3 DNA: TGTGCCAGTAGTTTGGAGGGGGGAGACATTCAGTACTTC.

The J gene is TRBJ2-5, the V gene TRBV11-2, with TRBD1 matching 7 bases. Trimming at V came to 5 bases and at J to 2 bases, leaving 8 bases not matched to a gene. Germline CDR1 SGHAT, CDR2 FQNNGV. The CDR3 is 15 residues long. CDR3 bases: TGTGCCAGCAGCACGAGAGGGACAGTTCAAGAGACCCAGTACTTC. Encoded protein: CASSTRGTVQETQYF. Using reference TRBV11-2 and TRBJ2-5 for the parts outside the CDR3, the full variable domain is EAGVAQSPRYKIIEKRQSVAFWCNPISGHATLYWYQQILGQGPKLLIQFQNNGVVDDSQLPKDRFSAERLKGVDSTLKIQPAKLEDSAVYLCASSTRGTVQETQYFGPGTRLLVL.

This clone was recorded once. In nucleotides, the CDR3 is TGTGCCTGGAGTGTTGCGGGACCCTCCTACAATGAGCAGTTCTTC. Protein: CAWSVAGPSYNEQFF. The chain combines TRBV30 with TRBJ2-1; D is possibly TRBD2 (6 bases). V was pared by 0 bases and J by 0 bases, with 9 bases between. There are 15 residues in the CDR3. CDR1 and CDR2 from the germline V gene are GTSNPN and SVGIG (reference sequence).

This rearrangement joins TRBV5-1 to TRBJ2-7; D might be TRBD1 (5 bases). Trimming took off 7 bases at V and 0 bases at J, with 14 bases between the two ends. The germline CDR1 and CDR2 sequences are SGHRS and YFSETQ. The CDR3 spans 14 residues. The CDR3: CASAWGESSYEQYF. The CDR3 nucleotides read TGCGCCAGCGCCTGGGGCGAAAGCTCCTACGAGCAGTACTTC.

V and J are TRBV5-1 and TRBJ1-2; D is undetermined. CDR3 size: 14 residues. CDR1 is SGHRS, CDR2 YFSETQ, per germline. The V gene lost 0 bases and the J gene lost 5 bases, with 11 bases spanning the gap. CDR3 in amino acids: CASSLEGSLYGYTF. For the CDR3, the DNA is TGCGCCAGCAGCTTGGAAGGAAGTCTATATGGCTACACCTTC.

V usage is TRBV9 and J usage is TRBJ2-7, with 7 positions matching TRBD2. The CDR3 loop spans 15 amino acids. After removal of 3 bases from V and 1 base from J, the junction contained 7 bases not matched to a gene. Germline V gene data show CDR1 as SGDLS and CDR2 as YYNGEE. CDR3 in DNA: TGTGCCAGCAGCGGAGATGCACTAGCGTCCTACGAGCAGTACTTC. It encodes CASSGDALASYEQYF.

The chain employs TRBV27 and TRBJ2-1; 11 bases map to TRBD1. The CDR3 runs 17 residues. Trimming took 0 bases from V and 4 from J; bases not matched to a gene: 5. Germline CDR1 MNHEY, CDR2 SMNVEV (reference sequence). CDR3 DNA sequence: TGTGCCAGCAGTTTATCATTTGGGACAGGGGGGTACAATGAGCAGTTCTTC. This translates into CASSLSFGTGGYNEQFF.

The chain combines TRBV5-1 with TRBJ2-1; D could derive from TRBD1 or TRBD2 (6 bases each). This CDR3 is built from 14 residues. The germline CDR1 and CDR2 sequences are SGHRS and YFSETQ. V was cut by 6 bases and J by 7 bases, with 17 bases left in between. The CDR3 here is CASMFPGGKNEQFF. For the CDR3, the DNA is TGCGCCAGCATGTTTCCCGGGGGCAAAAATGAGCAGTTCTTC.

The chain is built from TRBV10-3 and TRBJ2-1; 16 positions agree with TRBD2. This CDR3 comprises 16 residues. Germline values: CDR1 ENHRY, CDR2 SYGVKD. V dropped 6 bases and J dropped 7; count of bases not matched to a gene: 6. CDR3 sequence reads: CAIRGTSGRARNEQFF. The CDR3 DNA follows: TGTGCCATCAGGGGGACTAGCGGGAGGGCCCGGAATGAGCAGTTCTTC.

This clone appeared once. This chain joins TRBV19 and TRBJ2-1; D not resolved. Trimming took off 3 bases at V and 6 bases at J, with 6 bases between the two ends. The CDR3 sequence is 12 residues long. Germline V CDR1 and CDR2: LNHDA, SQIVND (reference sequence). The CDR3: CASSIRGNEQFF. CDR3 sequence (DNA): TGTGCCAGTAGTATTCGAGGCAATGAGCAGTTCTTC.

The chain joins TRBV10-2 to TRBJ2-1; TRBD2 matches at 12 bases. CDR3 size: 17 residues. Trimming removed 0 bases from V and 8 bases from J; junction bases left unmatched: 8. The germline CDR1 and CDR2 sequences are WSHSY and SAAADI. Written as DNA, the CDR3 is TGCGCCAGCAGTGAGTCGTCTAGCGGGGGGGCTGGCTATGAGCAGTTCTTC. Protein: CASSESSSGGAGYEQFF.